This TCR beta chain stems from a study of cytomegalovirus exposure and HLA in healthy donors. Study-level findings and limits: Later on, an analysis showed TCR association rates differing by HLA locus, with DRB1 the most and HLA-C the fewest. Reported results showed that the classifier diagnosed cytomegalovirus status with high specificity and sensitivity. The study designated some 180 TCR beta chains cytomegalovirus-associated. In vitro data verified a few CMV-associated chains as specific for CMV antigens.

PCR involved 60 Vbeta and 13 Jbeta primers. TCRdb keeps only in-frame clones here, not all; method: immunoSEQ multiplex PCR. The data contain about 170,000 clones, about 88% of them singletons. On this clone itself: Its antigen is currently unknown.

CDR3 length equals 11 residues. The germline V and J ends were trimmed by 3 bases and 6 bases, with 6 bases remaining between them. Germline lookup yields CDR1 DFQATT and CDR2 SNEGSKA (reference sequence). This sequence originates from a man aged 25-45 years in good health and CMV-seropositive. The rearrangement links TRBV20-1 to TRBJ2-1, with D possibly being TRBD2 (6 bases). Sequences were obtained from PBMCs. The CDR3 DNA reads as TGCAGTGCTAGGGGACTCAATGAGCAGTTCTTC. This encodes CSARGLNEQFF.